The T cell receptor beta chain described here comes from a study of T cells after yellow fever vaccination. Study outcomes and limitations: The booster saw the reappearance of most primary-vaccination clones (about 95% CD4, 88% CD8). It was the secondary response that reached its peak faster, day 5 versus 15, but it was weaker. Clonotype sharing between CD4 and CD8 compartments was small.

With regard to this clonotype: Its cognate antigen is unknown.

From germline, CDR1 is SGHRS and CDR2 YFSETQ. This CDR3 comprises 15 residues. J lost 7 bases, V lost 0 bases, and 6 bases had no gene match. MiXCR, run by TCRdb on the 5' RACE reads, gives a single entry per CDR3 protein. The sample shows about 130,000 distinct CDR3 sequences, about 7.4% of them seen only once. The chain has TRBV5-1 and TRBJ1-4; 7 bases are a match to TRBD1. The TCR was taken from a man aged 18-30 years who received the YFV17D yellow fever vaccine. This specimen consisted of CD4+ T cells sorted from PBMCs, obtained 10 to 11 days after the first yellow fever vaccination. The chain's CDR3 is CASSLVAGGREKLFF. CDR3 in DNA: TGCGCCAGCAGCTTGGTAGCAGGGGGACGTGAAAAACTGTTTTTT.